The text below deals with one T cell receptor (beta chain). The antigen is unknown. The data were obtained in a study of cytomegalovirus exposure and HLA in healthy donors. Germline CDR1 reads PRHDT; CDR2 reads FYEKMQ (reference sequence). The CDR3 totals 13 residues. V was pared by 1 base and J by 7 bases, with 10 bases between. Amplification used 60 Vbeta primers and 13 Jbeta primers. Original data processing: A follow-up analysis tallied some 80 million unique TCR beta chains, roughly 11 million shared. Here immunoSEQ multiplex PCR was the method, and the copy in TCRdb shows in-frame clones only, minus some. The V and J calls and clone size come from that table; D and trimming were worked out from the DNA. The table records some 130,000 clones, about four fifths of them present only once. Study-level findings and limits: A cluster of highly shared sequence variants was likely a sequencing artifact. It was in a later analysis that TCR association rates were seen to vary by HLA locus, highest for DRB1 and lowest for HLA-C.

The chain joins TRBV13 to TRBJ1-2; a possible D gene is TRBD1 (6 bases). Input material: PBMCs. The TCR originated in a man aged 30 to 45 in good health. Here the CDR3 DNA reads TGTGCCAGCAGCTTAGCACGAGGGGGTGGCTACACCTTC. It is translated as CASSLARGGGYTF.